The source of this T cell receptor (beta chain) is a study of cytomegalovirus exposure and HLA in healthy donors. Study summary: T cells numbering about 200 million yielded 90 million to 140 million unique TCR beta sequences in an earlier analysis.

Looked up from germline, CDR1 is SNHLY and CDR2 is FYNNEI. The CDR3 covers 14 residues. V lost 6 bases and J 2 bases, leaving 10 bases between the germline ends. The donors (healthy individuals) were bone marrow donors. Primers for the PCR totalled 60 Vbeta and 13 Jbeta. Some clones are missing from TCRdb's copy, which holds only in-frame ones; the method was immunoSEQ multiplex PCR. Found here are about 150,000 clones, over 70% of them singletons; the top ten hold approximately 1.5%. This clone was seen only a few times. Its cognate antigen is unknown. Findings of the study overall: Rare TCR sequences predominated, though certain public TCRs were found in many donors. Within an earlier analysis, most TCR beta V segments proved productive either about 90% or about 30% of the time.

The TCR was taken from a woman in her 30s in good health and CMV-seropositive. Sample: PBMCs. The chain links TRBV2 to TRBJ2-2; D perhaps matches TRBD1 (6 bases). The DNA for the CDR3 is TGTGCCAGCAGGATGGACAGAAACACCGGGGAGCTGTTTTTT. It translates to CASRMDRNTGELFF. The variable domain in full, completed from reference TRBV2 and TRBJ2-2, reads EPEVTQTPSHQVTQMGQEVILRCVPISNHLYFYWYRQILGQKVEFLVSFYNNEISEKSEIFDDQFSVERPDGSNFTLKIRSTKLEDSAMYFCASRMDRNTGELFFGEGSRLTVL.